This T cell receptor beta chain is from a study of blood T cell repertoires in COVID-19 (dated by TCRdb to the early 2020s). For the wider study: Collaborator samples came from the United States, Italy and Spain and covered acute and convalescent phases of COVID-19. Subjects who had been exposed to COVID-19, were actively infected with it, or had recovered from it provided the deeply sampled blood TCRbeta repertoires that made up the dataset. The prospective study material was composed of cDNA or gDNA derived from T cells, B-cell-depleted T cells, or PBMCs. The samples were drawn from two sources: the first 160 participants of the ongoing ImmuneRACE study, and 1,000 to 1,500 subjects contributed by 6 global collaborators. Where available, HLA class I and class II types were taken from metadata supplied by the sample provider and were not determined by assay-based typing. The sample metadata nearly always contained a de-identified subject ID, COVID-19 status, age in years and sex. The repertoires were released in a freely available public database meant as a resource for research on the immune response to SARS-CoV-2.

Participants in the prospective study were enrolled through a virtual design, were aged roughly 18 to 90 years, and lived in approximately 24 United States geographic areas. In the prospective study, cohorts were assigned on the basis of participant-reported clinical history obtained from a screening survey and a study questionnaire. ImmuneRACE Cohort 3 recovered participants were defined by two consecutive negative NP/OP PCR tests, healthcare professional clearance, or symptom resolution. In the prospective study, whole blood, serum and a nasopharyngeal or oropharyngeal swab were collected from each participant by mobile phlebotomists. Prospective study participants could optionally give additional blood draws and questionnaires over an approximately 2-month period. Before DNA extraction, prospective study blood samples were shipped either frozen or at room temperature. TCRbeta CDR3 regions were amplified from genomic DNA by means of the immunoSEQ Assay, a bias-controlled multiplex PCR. As for the original processing: Nucleated cell counts per sample were estimated from amplification of reference gene primers within the assay. To quantify the absolute abundance of each unique TCRbeta CDR3 rearrangement, sequence reads were collapsed and filtered. For each sample, productive Simpson clonality was calculated by taking the square root of Simpson's diversity index across productive rearrangements. TCRdb re-hosts the immuneACCESS table, in-frame sequences only. Its copies lack some clones; in the studies checked, an unresolved V gene accounts for under half of them, and the cause for the rest is not known. V and J calls and clone size are those listed in that table; D and trimming were worked out from the DNA. This sample is represented by about 330,000 clones; about 85% of them were singletons. About 6% of the sample is taken by the ten largest.

Here V drops 0 bases and J drops 1 base, and the junction holds 3 bases not matched to any gene. CDR1 and CDR2, per the germline V gene, are SGHRS and YFSETQ. Spanning cysteine to phenylalanine, the CDR3 consists of 15 amino acids. Only the CDR3 region is kept as DNA, spanning 45 bases read in frame from base 1. Paper-wide results and their limitations: The quantity of clinical and demographic metadata differed by source and by participant and was supplied without curation.

On this clone: Its cognate antigen has yet to be identified. Base qualities are missing; no much larger clone stands one base away.

The chain is assembled from TRBV5-1 and TRBJ1-1; 7 bases in between match TRBD1. The TCR originated in a woman aged 25 to 39 who had recovered from COVID-19. Material: PBMCs or T cells enriched from blood (not recorded which). The DNA reads as follows: TGCGCCAGCAGCTTGGGACAGGGAAAGAACACTGAAGCTTTCTTT. It specifies CASSLGQGKNTEAFF.